This T cell receptor beta chain was sequenced during a study of cytomegalovirus exposure and HLA in healthy donors. Looking at the study overall: There were fewer than 130 million unique TCR beta sequences, drawn from about 190 million T cells, in an earlier analysis.

About this clone itself: Its antigen remains unknown.

Study-wide findings and caveats: Associated with HLA alleles at 0.05 false discovery rate in a later analysis were some 16,000 TCR beta sequences.

The PCR made use of 60 Vbeta and 13 Jbeta primers. Here immunoSEQ multiplex PCR was the method, and the copy in TCRdb shows in-frame clones only, minus some. This table holds over 150,000 clones, 79% found once. Germline CDR1 LNHDA, CDR2 SQIVND (reference sequence). Trimming cost V 4 bases and J 1 base, with 11 bases left between them. This CDR3 has 15 amino acids. Sequencing was performed on PBMCs. The origin of this receptor is a girl under 18 in good health and CMV-seropositive. The V gene is TRBV19, the J gene TRBJ1-5; D might be TRBD1 (6 bases). The CDR3 spells CASSRPGTSNQPQHF. For the CDR3, the DNA is TGTGCCAGTAGTAGACCCGGGACAAGCAATCAGCCCCAGCATTTT.